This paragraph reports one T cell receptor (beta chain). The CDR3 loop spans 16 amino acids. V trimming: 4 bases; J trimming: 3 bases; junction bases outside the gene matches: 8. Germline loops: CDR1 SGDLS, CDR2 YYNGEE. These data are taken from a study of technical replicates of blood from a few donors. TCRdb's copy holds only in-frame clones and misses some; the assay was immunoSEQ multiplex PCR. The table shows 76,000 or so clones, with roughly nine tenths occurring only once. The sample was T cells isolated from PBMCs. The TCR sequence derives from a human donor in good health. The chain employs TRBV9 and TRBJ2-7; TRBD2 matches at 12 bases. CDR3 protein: CASSPHTSGGSYEQYF. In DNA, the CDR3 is TGTGCCAGCAGCCCACACACTAGCGGGGGGAGCTACGAGCAGTACTTC.